Sequencing of this TCR beta chain was carried out in a study of cytomegalovirus exposure and HLA in healthy donors. The wider study: Early on, a data release was issued that held roughly 80 million unique TCRs from HLA-typed donors.

Findings and limits, study-wide: When analyzed later, a missense DCLRE1C variant was found to be linked to TCR beta V- and J-gene trimming. In vitro, a few CMV-associated chains proved specific for CMV antigens. Further analysis, carried out later, found HLA-associated TCR beta chains more clonally expanded than equally common other chains.

Turning to this clone: Its target is unknown.

CDR3 length: 18 amino acids. The junction had 11 bases not matched to a gene; V was cut back by 0 bases and J by 0 bases. Germline CDR1 reads LNHNV; CDR2 reads YYDKDF (reference sequence). With 60 Vbeta and 13 Jbeta primers, the PCR was carried out. Profiling relied on immunoSEQ multiplex PCR, and the TCRdb table lists in-frame clones only, not all of them. The table shows roughly 200,000 clones, with 60% to 80% occurring only once. Sequencing was done on a sample of PBMCs. This TCR came from a woman aged 25 to 39 in good health and CMV-seronegative. The genes are TRBV15 and TRBJ2-7, with 7 bases fitting TRBD2. The CDR3 region is CATSRDRRSGASSYEQYF. CDR3 bases: TGTGCCACCAGCAGAGATCGACGGAGCGGGGCCAGCTCCTACGAGCAGTACTTC.